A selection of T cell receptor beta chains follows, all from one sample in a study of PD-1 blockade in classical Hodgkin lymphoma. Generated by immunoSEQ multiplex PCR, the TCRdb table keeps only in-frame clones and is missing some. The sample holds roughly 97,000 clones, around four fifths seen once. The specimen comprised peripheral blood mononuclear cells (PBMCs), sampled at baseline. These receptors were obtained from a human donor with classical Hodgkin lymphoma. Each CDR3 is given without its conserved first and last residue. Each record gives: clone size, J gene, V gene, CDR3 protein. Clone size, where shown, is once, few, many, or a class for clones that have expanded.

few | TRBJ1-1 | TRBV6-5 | ASSFQWGNTEAF
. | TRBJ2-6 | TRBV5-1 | ASSLGASGLHSGANVLT
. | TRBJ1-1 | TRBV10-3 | AISRNLPNTEAF
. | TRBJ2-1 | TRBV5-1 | ASSLYPSGRPLTYNEQF
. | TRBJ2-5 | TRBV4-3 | ASSQDRGGGKTQY
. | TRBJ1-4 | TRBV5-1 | ASSLDSTGEKLF
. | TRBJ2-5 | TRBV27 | ASSSGLAVTKETQY
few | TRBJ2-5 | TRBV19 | ASSTRSLSTETQY
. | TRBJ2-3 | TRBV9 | ASSVVQGTDTQY
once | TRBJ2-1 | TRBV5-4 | ASSLDGSGGSYNEQF
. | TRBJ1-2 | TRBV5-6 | ASSLGQGAGYT
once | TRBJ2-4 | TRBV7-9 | ASSLGWSAGDIQY
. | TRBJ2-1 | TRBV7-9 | ASSSPTTSVVDYNEQF
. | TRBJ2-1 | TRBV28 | ASSPIQGGEQF
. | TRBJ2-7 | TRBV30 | AWSVGGYEQY
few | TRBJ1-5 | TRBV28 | ATNSNQPQH
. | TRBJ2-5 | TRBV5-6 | ASRTSKETQY
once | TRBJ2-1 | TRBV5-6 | ASSPEGLYNEQF
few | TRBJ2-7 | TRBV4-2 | ASSQEIRDRENHEQY
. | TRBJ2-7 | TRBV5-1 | ASSSTGQGPYEQY
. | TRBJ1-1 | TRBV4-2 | ASSQDSGNTEAF
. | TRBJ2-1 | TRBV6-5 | ASSSLEAGGREQF
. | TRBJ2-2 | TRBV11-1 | ASSPGPLRSTTGELF
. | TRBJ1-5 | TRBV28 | ASSPTPGTVDYSNQPQH
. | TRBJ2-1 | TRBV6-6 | ASSYLGGTTNNEQF